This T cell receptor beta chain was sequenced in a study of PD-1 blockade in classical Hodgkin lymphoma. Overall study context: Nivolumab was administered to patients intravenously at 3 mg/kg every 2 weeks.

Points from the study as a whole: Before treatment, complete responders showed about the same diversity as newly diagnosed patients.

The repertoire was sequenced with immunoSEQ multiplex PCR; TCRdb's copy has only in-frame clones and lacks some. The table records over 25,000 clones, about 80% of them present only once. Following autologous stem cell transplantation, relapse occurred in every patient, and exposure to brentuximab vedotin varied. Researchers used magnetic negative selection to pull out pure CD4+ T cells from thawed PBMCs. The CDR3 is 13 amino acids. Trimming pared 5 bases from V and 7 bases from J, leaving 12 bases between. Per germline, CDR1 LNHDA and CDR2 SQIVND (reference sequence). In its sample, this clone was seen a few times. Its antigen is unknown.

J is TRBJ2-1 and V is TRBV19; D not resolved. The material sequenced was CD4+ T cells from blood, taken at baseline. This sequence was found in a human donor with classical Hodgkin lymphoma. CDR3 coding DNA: TGTGCCAGTAGTTCAGGATGGGCGAATGAGCAGTTCTTC. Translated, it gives CASSSGWANEQFF.